The 24 T cell receptor beta chains given below trace back to one sample, sequenced in a study of PD-1 and CTLA-4 blockade in melanoma. Libraries were prepared by immunoSEQ multiplex PCR; TCRdb keeps only in-frame clonotypes and omits some of them. The repertoire holds about 31,000 clones, around 90% seen once, with over 8.5% in the top ten. The sequencing used CD8+ T cells from peripheral blood, collected from a patient given anti-PD-1 treatment. The source is a human donor with melanoma.

J is TRBJ2-4 and V is TRBV13, with D possibly matching TRBD1 (5 bases). Germline V gene lookup returns CDR1 PRHDT and CDR2 FYEKMQ (reference sequence). V was pared by 0 bases and J by 4 bases, with 10 bases between. The CDR3 is made up of 15 amino acids. CDR3 protein: CASSLGSGSKNIQYF. The CDR3 DNA reads TGTGCCAGCAGCTTAGGATCAGGGTCTAAAAACATTCAGTACTTC.

The V gene is TRBV7-8, the J gene TRBJ1-4; 10 nucleotides match TRBD1. Germline values: CDR1 SGHVS, CDR2 FQNEAQ. V was clipped by 7 bases and J by 6 bases; unmatched bases: 11. This CDR3 contains 16 residues. DNA for the CDR3: TGTGCCAGCACCCGATCGGGGGACAGGGGTGATGAAAAACTGTTTTTT. This gives the protein CASTRSGDRGDEKLFF.

The chain combines TRBV10-3 with TRBJ2-5; TRBD2 agrees at 8 bases. CDR3 length: 14 amino acids. Germline assignment: CDR1 ENHRY and CDR2 SYGVKD. V lost 6 bases to trimming and J lost 2 bases; unmatched junction nucleotides: 5. DNA of the CDR3: TGTGCCATCAGAGCTAGCGGGCGTCAAGAGACCCAGTACTTC. Translated: CAIRASGRQETQYF.

The chain combines TRBV27 with TRBJ2-1, with D possibly TRBD2 on 5 matching bases. The CDR3 is 12 residues long. Deletions cut 5 bases from V and 6 bases from J, with 8 bases between. CDR1 and CDR2 from the germline V gene are MNHEY and SMNVEV (reference sequence). CDR3 sequence reads: CASSLSGNEQFF. CDR3 in DNA: TGTGCCAGCAGTCTAAGCGGCAATGAGCAGTTCTTC.

V is TRBV6-5 and J is TRBJ1-1, with a tentative D call TRBD1 (5 bases). Between the trimmed V and J ends, which lost 8 bases and 0 bases, there was a span of 10 bases. CDR3 size: 13 residues. CDR1 is MNHEY and CDR2 is SVGAGI in the germline V gene. The CDR3 DNA reads TGTGCCAGCTCAGGGACCATGAACACTGAAGCTTTCTTT. This sequence encodes CASSGTMNTEAFF.

The J gene is TRBJ2-7, the V gene TRBV7-9, with 9 bases matching TRBD1. The length of the CDR3 is 15 residues. V was clipped by 5 bases and J by 0 bases; unmatched bases: 5. Germline V gene lookup returns CDR1 SEHNR and CDR2 FQNEAQ (reference sequence). CDR3 DNA sequence: TGTGCCAGCAGCCCCTGGGGACAGGGCTCCTACGAGCAGTACTTC. Translation: CASSPWGQGSYEQYF.

The CDR3, as DNA: TGTGCCAGCAGCTTAGGTGGGACAGGCTCCTACAATGAGCAGTTCTTC. Protein sequence: CASSLGGTGSYNEQFF. This chain links TRBV13 with TRBJ2-1; 8 bases agree with TRBD1. Trimming removed 0 bases from V and 0 bases from J; junction bases left unmatched: 1. The CDR3 extends over 16 amino acids. The germline V gene encodes CDR1 PRHDT and CDR2 FYEKMQ (reference sequence). The variable domain in full, with the rest retrieved from reference TRBV13 and TRBJ2-1, is AAGVIQSPRHLIKEKRETATLKCYPIPRHDTVYWYQQGPGQDPQFLISFYEKMQSDKGSIPDRFSAQQFSDYHSELNMSSLELGDSALYFCASSLGGTGSYNEQFFGPGTRLTVL.

This chain uses TRBV7-9 with TRBJ1-1, with D perhaps matching TRBD1 (5 bases). With 4 bases removed from V and 8 bases from J, the gap between germline ends came to 23 bases. The CDR3 runs 16 residues. CDR1 SEHNR and CDR2 FQNEAQ come from the germline V gene (reference sequence). The DNA for the CDR3 is TGTGCCAGCAGCTCGACCCGCGAGACAGCAACTAACGAAGCTTTCTTT. This translates into CASSSTRETATNEAFF. Filled out from reference TRBV7-9 and TRBJ1-1, the complete variable domain reads DTGVSQNPRHKITKRGQNVTFRCDPISEHNRLYWYRQTLGQGPEFLTYFQNEAQLEKSRLLSDRFSAERPKGSFSTLEIQRTEQGDSAMYLCASSSTRETATNEAFFGQGTRLTVV.

This chain links TRBV7-9 with TRBJ2-7; TRBD1 agrees at 9 bases. Germline V gives CDR1 SEHNR, CDR2 FQNEAQ (reference sequence). The CDR3 consists of 15 residues. V was clipped by 3 bases and J by 5 bases; unmatched bases: 8. CDR3 sequence reads: CASSLYGTGGNEQYF. CDR3 nucleotide sequence: TGTGCCAGCAGCTTGTATGGCACAGGGGGCAACGAGCAGTACTTC.

The gene calls are TRBV27 and TRBJ1-1, with D possibly TRBD1 on 5 matching bases. Trimming took 8 bases from V and 0 from J, leaving 10 bases between them. Germline CDR1 and CDR2: MNHEY and SMNVEV (reference sequence). This CDR3 contains 13 residues. CDR3 coding DNA: TGTGCCAGCTCGGGGCTCATGAACACTGAAGCTTTCTTT. It yields the protein CASSGLMNTEAFF.

The V and J genes are TRBV6-1 and TRBJ1-1; possibly TRBD1 for D (5 bases). The CDR3 loop spans 14 amino acids. CDR1 and CDR2 (germline): MNHNS, SASEGT. Deletions cut 5 bases from V and 1 base from J, with 11 bases between. The CDR3 spells CASSWGDRNTEAFF. In DNA form, the CDR3 reads TGTGCCAGCAGTTGGGGCGACAGGAACACTGAAGCTTTCTTT.

This rearrangement joins TRBV3-1 (or the pseudogene TRBV3-2) to TRBJ1-1; D unresolved. The V end was cut by 1 base, the J end by 8 bases, with 8 bases between. Germline V CDR1 and CDR2: LGHDT, YNNKEL (reference sequence). The CDR3 extends over 12 amino acids. In DNA, the CDR3 is TGTGCCAGCAGCCAAGGGGCGGAAGAAGCTTTCTTT. Its translation: CASSQGAEEAFF.

V is TRBV5-4 and J is TRBJ1-2; tentatively, D is TRBD1 (5 bases). With 0 bases removed from V and 3 bases from J, the gap between germline ends came to 9 bases. The CDR3 has 14 amino acids. Germline V gives CDR1 SGHNT, CDR2 YYREEE (reference sequence). CDR3 nucleotide sequence: TGTGCCAGCAGCTTGGGAAGGGGCGACTATGGCTACACCTTC. As protein: CASSLGRGDYGYTF.

The chain couples TRBV6-5 to TRBJ2-7; tentatively, D is TRBD2 (5 bases). The CDR3 runs 13 residues. CDR1 is MNHEY, CDR2 SVGAGI, per germline. V lost 2 bases and J 4 bases, leaving 9 bases between the germline ends. The chain's CDR3 is CASSYEGGYEQYF. The CDR3 nucleotides are TGTGCCAGCAGTTACGAGGGTGGGTACGAGCAGTACTTC.

The chain employs TRBV28 and TRBJ1-5, with a weak D call TRBD1 (5 bases). CDR1 and CDR2 (germline): MDHEN, SYDVKM. The V end was cut by 7 bases, the J end by 7 bases, with 14 bases between. CDR3 length equals 13 residues. CDR3 nucleotide sequence: TGTGCCAGCACCTTGACAGTCCGCCAGCCCCAGCATTTT. Its protein is CASTLTVRQPQHF.

The chain couples TRBV25-1 to TRBJ1-1; maybe TRBD1 (6 bases). The CDR3 spans 12 residues. Per the germline V gene, CDR1 is MGHDK and CDR2 is SYGVNS. The germline V and J ends were trimmed by 8 bases and 5 bases, with 12 bases remaining between them. The CDR3 sequence: CASGGRGTEAFF. CDR3 nucleotides: TGTGCCAGCGGGGGAAGGGGGACTGAAGCTTTCTTT.

The chain couples TRBV19 to TRBJ2-7; the D is unclear. The CDR3 loop spans 13 amino acids. Germline CDR1 is LNHDA and CDR2 is SQIVND (reference sequence). V shed 3 bases and J shed 2 bases, with 8 bases lying between them. CDR3 loop: CASSMVGPYEQYF. CDR3 coding DNA: TGTGCCAGTAGTATGGTCGGACCCTACGAGCAGTACTTC.

The chain couples TRBV7-8 to TRBJ2-1; TRBD2 is a possible D gene (6 bases). The V end lost 5 bases, the J end lost 0 bases, and 17 bases lay between the germline ends. Germline V gene data show CDR1 as SGHVS and CDR2 as FQNEAQ. The CDR3 is 17 residues long. As DNA, the CDR3 is TGTGCCAGCAGCCTTTGGGAGCGGGTCACCTCCTACAATGAGCAGTTCTTC. Its translation: CASSLWERVTSYNEQFF. The entire variable domain, with the rest obtained from reference TRBV7-8 and TRBJ2-1, is as follows: GAGVSQSPRYKVAKRGQDVALRCDPISGHVSLFWYQQALGQGPEFLTYFQNEAQLDKSGLPSDRFFAERPEGSVSTLKIQRTQQEDSAVYLCASSLWERVTSYNEQFFGPGTRLTVL.

The chain links TRBV7-3 to TRBJ2-1; D not resolved. The CDR3 extends over 12 amino acids. Germline V gene lookup returns CDR1 SGHTA and CDR2 FQGTGA. V lost 2 bases to trimming and J lost 9 bases, with 8 bases between them. The CDR3 DNA is TGTGCCAGCAGCTTAGGTGTCGGTGAGCAGTTCTTC. Protein: CASSLGVGEQFF.

This chain links TRBV4-1 with TRBJ2-6; 7 bases map to TRBD2. The V and J ends lost 0 bases and 0 bases, in that order; junction bases with no gene match: 11. The CDR3 is 20 residues long. Germline values: CDR1 MGHRA, CDR2 YSYEKL. The CDR3, as DNA: TGCGCCAGCAGCCAAGATGGGGGGGACCAAACTTCCTCTGGGGCCAACGTCCTGACTTTC. Translating gives CASSQDGGDQTSSGANVLTF.

J is TRBJ2-7 and V is TRBV12-3 or TRBV12-4; D gene unclear. Trimming cost V 4 bases and J 1 base, with 5 bases left between them. The CDR3 sequence is 12 residues long. Here the CDR3 DNA reads TGTGCCAGCAGTTCCTATTCCTACGAGCAGTACTTC. This gives the protein CASSSYSYEQYF.

J is TRBJ1-6 and V is TRBV27; TRBD1 matches at 9 bases. Germline trimming cut 5 bases from V and 8 bases from J; bases unmatched to any gene: 4. CDR1 and CDR2 (germline): MNHEY, SMNVEV (reference sequence). The CDR3 length is 14 residues. Written as DNA, the CDR3 is TGTGCCAGCAGTCCGGGACAGGGTGATTCACCCCTCCACTTT. Translated, it gives CASSPGQGDSPLHF.

This chain uses TRBV25-1 with TRBJ1-1; no definite D call. Trimming left V 0 bases short and J 1 base short, with 6 bases between. The CDR3 spans 14 residues. CDR1 is MGHDK, CDR2 SYGVNS, per germline. CDR3 loop: CASSEYKGNTEAFF. The CDR3 nucleotides are TGTGCCAGCAGTGAATACAAAGGGAACACTGAAGCTTTCTTT.

The chain combines TRBV5-1 with TRBJ1-1, with 8 bases fitting TRBD1. This CDR3 has 15 amino acids. The V gene's germline CDR1 is SGHRS and CDR2 YFSETQ. Trimming cost V 3 bases and J 6 bases; bases outside gene matches: 10. CDR3 coding DNA: TGCGCCAGCAGCTCGAGTCCAGGGGGCGCGGCTGAAGCTTTCTTT. Residues: CASSSSPGGAAEAFF.